This TCR beta chain originates from a study of breast tumors, draining lymph nodes, adjacent tissues. General observations from the study: That most tumor T cells come from lymph nodes remained unproven. Compared with basal-like, luminal-like tumors shared significantly more repertoire with nontumor tissue. Tumor TCR diversity was below lymph nodes but above nontumor tissue. Findings are consistent with lymph node origin and intratumoral expansion of most tumor T cells.

This clonotype was detected ten times or more. Its antigen remains unidentified. TCRdb re-called the multiplex PCR reads with MiXCR, one entry per CDR3 protein. The sample shows 270,000 or so distinct CDR3 sequences, 30% to 35% of them seen only once. The lymph nodes were axillary draining lymph nodes from breast cancer patients. Sequencing input: axillary lymph node tissue. This sequence was found in a female donor with breast cancer. Some clones in this sample may be carry-over from other donors' samples.

The CDR3 region has the DNA TGTGCCAGCAGCCCGGGGGCGGGAGGGGAAGAAAAACTGTTTTTT. It yields the protein CASSPGAGGEEKLFF. The J gene is TRBJ1-4, the V gene TRBV7-2, with TRBD1 as a possible D gene (6 bases). Germline CDR1 and CDR2: SGHTA and FQGNSA. The CDR3 runs to 15 residues. Between the trimmed V and J ends, which lost 5 bases and 8 bases, there was a span of 18 bases.